This T cell receptor beta chain came from a study of shared clonotypes between healthy human individuals (dated by TCRdb to about 2020). About the investigation overall: A couple of women and a few men aged 18 to 49 years were included in the cohort. To estimate repertoire size and how much clonotype sharing occurs between individuals, the study deeply sequenced the blood TCR repertoires of several healthy adults. Per donor, three plates each were used for CD4 naive and CD4 memory, two for CD8 naive, and one for CD8 memory. Per donor, leukapheresis produced somewhere between about 0.94 and 10 billion PBMCs. Libraries were prepared and TCR repertoires were sequenced by different laboratories using diverse techniques, in order to increase sequencing depth and limit assay-specific biases. Study-level results and caveats: Sampling was limited to blood, and TCR repertoires in tissue likely differ from TCR repertoires in blood. Estimated clonotype richness was generally larger for naive than for memory subsets. Compared with non-shared clonotypes, clonotypes shared by all four sorted-subset donors had higher generation probabilities. About 5% of naive CD4, 3.5% of naive CD8, about 2.5% of memory CD4, and 0.35% to 0.5% of memory CD8 clonotypes were shared across several donors. Because the study included only a small number of donors, the genetic and exposure-history diversity represented was limited. Pairwise subsampling indicated that sequencing depth was expected to affect the degree of clonotype sharing among donors. Rarefaction of sorted-subset datasets indicated incomplete sequencing despite the large sequencing depth.

Healthy HIV-negative adults with no recently reported acute infections or vaccinations were included as donors. Every donor was a Caucasian adult residing in Nashville, Tennessee, USA. CD4+ T cells were enriched through magnetic negative selection, after which naive cells were positively selected on CD45RA and the remaining negative fraction served as the memory subset. After blood collection by leukapheresis, PBMCs were isolated using Ficoll-Histopaque density gradient centrifugation and then cryopreserved in the vapor phase of liquid nitrogen. Analytical flow cytometry was used to check the purity and quantity of every magnetically sorted T cell population. Each sorted fraction had its genomic DNA isolated and then quantified by UV absorbance on a Nanodrop 2000c. Points on this clone: Its antigen is unknown. Within one base of it there is no much larger clone, and no base qualities were kept.

TCR CDR3 regions were amplified from genomic DNA by multiplex PCR using the deep immunoSEQ assay. Genomic DNA extracted from each cell subset was distributed evenly over all wells of several immunoSEQ 96-well plates, and each plate served as one replicate. Each replicate PCR for sorted subsets received around 200 ng genomic DNA, equal to about 30,000 T cell genomes. The purified libraries were quantified using a Qubit 3.0 fluorometer, sized with a Bioanalyzer 2100, and then quantified again using the KAPA Library Quantification kit. A separate single-read 150-cycle Illumina NextSeq 550 flow cell was used to sequence each immunoSEQ 96-well plate. As for the original processing: Because the immunoSEQ output held only junctional sequences and lacked quality scores, the filtering could not match the filtering applied to full-length reads. Sequences were annotated with PyIR, a Python wrapper for IgBLAST v1.9, using IMGT germline references to assign V/J genes and CDR3. Reads were filtered out if the reads had weak V/J assignments (E-value above 1e-6), no CDR3, stop codons, out-of-frame junctions, or ambiguous translated residues. V3J clonotypes were defined by identical inferred V gene, J gene, and CDR3 amino acid sequence. The percentage overlap between two repertoires was calculated by dividing the number of shared unique clonotypes by the size of the smaller repertoire. Richness of each repertoire was evaluated using RTK rarefaction, the Chao1 estimator, and Recon v2.1 estimates of unobserved clonotypes. Generation probabilities for all TCRbeta clonotypes obtained by the gDNA method from four donors were computed using OLGA. The table comes from immuneACCESS by way of TCRdb, which keeps in-frame sequences with V and J called. Part of the clones is missing from these tables; in studies checked, under half for an unresolved V gene and the rest for unknown reasons. V and J calls and clone size are as listed in that table; D and trimming were resolved from the DNA. In this sample the table shows approximately 2.3 million clones, 85% to 95% of which occur a single time. The ten most abundant clones make up about 0.37% of the sample.

There are 15 amino acids in the CDR3, from cysteine to phenylalanine inclusive. This entry keeps only the CDR3 DNA: 45 bases, framed from base 1. The CDR1 and CDR2 encoded by the germline V gene are MNHEY and SVGAGI. The germline ends are 18 bases apart after V is trimmed by 7 bases and J by 2 bases. The V gene is TRBV6-5 and the J gene is TRBJ2-7; the D segment may tentatively be TRBD1 or TRBD2, each giving 7 matched bases. Input material: naive CD4+ T cells from PBMCs. What this sample's cell subset or site label stands for: CD45RA+ positively selected. This TCR was sampled from a man between 18 and 35 years old in good health. Some clones in this sample may be carry-over from other donors' samples. CDR3 protein: CASTPTGTNPYEQYF. Here is the DNA: TGTGCCAGCACCCCGACAGGGACTAACCCCTACGAGCAGTACTTC.